A selection of T cell receptor beta chains follows, all from one sample in a study of T cells in Graves' hyperthyroidism and ophthalmopathy. TCRdb analysed the multiplex PCR reads with MiXCR anew, one entry per CDR3 protein. The data contain about 520,000 distinct CDR3 sequences, about 24% of them seen just once; the ten biggest clones take up around 11%. The sequenced sample was blood. The source of these receptors is a young woman with Graves' ophthalmopathy. Each CDR3 is given with its conserved first and last residue. D genes are given only for firm matches. Rows may omit the clone size; those that give it use once, few, many or a size class.

V,J,size,D,CDR3,DNA
TRBV15,TRBJ1-5,many,TRBD1,CATSKDRVSQPQHF,TGTGCCACCAGCAAGGACAGGGTTAGTCAGCCCCAGCATTTT
TRBV30,TRBJ1-2,.,TRBD1,CACLPRDRDGYTF,TGTGCCTGTTTACCCCGGGACAGGGACGGCTACACCTTC
TRBV7-2,TRBJ1-1,many,.,CASSLAVTEAFF,TGTGCCAGCAGCTTAGCGGTCACTGAAGCTTTCTTT
TRBV6-1,TRBJ1-5,many,TRBD1,CASSPTSGQGNQPQHF,TGTGCCAGCAGTCCCACCTCAGGACAGGGGAATCAGCCCCAGCATTTT
TRBV5-6,TRBJ1-5,many,.,CASSSRDRGGNQPQHF,TGTGCCAGCAGCTCGAGGGACCGGGGCGGCAATCAGCCCCAGCATTTT
TRBV6-5,TRBJ1-1,many,TRBD1,CASSYHRGDEAFF,TGTGCCAGCAGTTATCACAGGGGGGATGAAGCTTTCTTT
TRBV7-3,TRBJ1-1,many,TRBD1,CASSPTGTGGVSEAFF,TGTGCCAGCAGCCCAACTGGGACAGGGGGCGTCTCTGAAGCTTTCTTT
TRBV7-9,TRBJ1-1,.,.,CASSQKGKRTEAFF,TGTGCCAGCAGCCAAAAGGGAAAGAGGACTGAAGCTTTCTTT
TRBV4-2,TRBJ1-5,.,TRBD1,CASSQETAGTGNQPQHF,TGTGCCAGCAGCCAAGAAACCGCCGGGACAGGGAATCAGCCCCAGCATTTT
TRBV11-1,TRBJ2-2,few,.,CASSLGFVSNTGELFF,TGTGCCAGCAGCTTAGGTTTCGTGTCGAACACCGGGGAGCTGTTTTTT
TRBV2,TRBJ2-7,many,.,CASSRAAYEQYF,TGTGCCAGCAGCCGAGCGGCCTACGAGCAGTACTTC
TRBV12-3/TRBV12-4,TRBJ2-5,few,.,CASSATVQETQYF,TGTGCCAGCAGTGCGACAGTTCAAGAGACCCAGTACTTC
TRBV12-3/TRBV12-4,TRBJ1-2,many,.,CASSPLQGGRGYTF,TGTGCCAGCAGTCCCTTGCAAGGGGGAAGAGGCTACACCTTC
TRBV6-1,TRBJ1-2,.,.,CASSAPTDNYGYTF,TGTGCCAGCAGTGCACCGACAGACAACTATGGCTACACCTTC
TRBV18,TRBJ1-5,few,.,CASSPGREGNQPQHF,TGTGCCAGCTCACCAGGCCGGGAGGGCAATCAGCCCCAGCATTTT
TRBV27,TRBJ1-5,few,TRBD1,CASSLGQGFHQPQHF,TGTGCCAGCAGCTTAGGACAGGGTTTTCATCAGCCCCAGCATTTT
TRBV30,TRBJ2-7,many,.,CAWSRFDEQYF,TGTGCCTGGAGTCGTTTCGACGAGCAGTACTTC
TRBV29-1,TRBJ1-2,once,.,CSVEGWAGANYGYTF,TGCAGCGTTGAAGGATGGGCAGGGGCTAACTATGGCTACACCTTC